These 18 T cell receptor beta chains were sequenced from one sample in a study of blood T cell repertoires in COVID-19. The assay was immunoSEQ multiplex PCR, and TCRdb's table has in-frame clones only and misses some. The table includes some 120,000 clones, 80% detected once. The specimen was peripheral blood. The source of these receptors is a human donor in a cohort sampled during active COVID-19.

This chain uses TRBV28 with TRBJ2-3; weak D call: TRBD1 (6 bases). Germline V gene sequence: CDR1 MDHEN, CDR2 SYDVKM. The V end was cut by 5 bases, the J end by 1 base, with 19 bases between. The CDR3 has 17 residues. CDR3 in amino acids: CASSPSGVFDRTDTQYF. The CDR3 coding sequence is TGTGCCAGCAGTCCCTCAGGGGTCTTCGACCGCACAGATACGCAGTATTTT. Based on the CDR3 plus reference TRBV28 and TRBJ2-3, the full variable domain is DVKVTQSSRYLVKRTGEKVFLECVQDMDHENMFWYRQDPGLGLRLIYFSYDVKMKEKGDIPEGYSVSREKKERFSLILESASTNQTSMYLCASSPSGVFDRTDTQYFGPGTRLTVL.

This clone has a handful of counts. V gene TRBV18 combines with J gene TRBJ2-5; D unclear. Germline CDR1 KGHSH, CDR2 LQKENI. The CDR3 has 13 amino acids. Deletions cut 3 bases from V and 4 bases from J, with 9 bases between. The CDR3 DNA follows: TGTGCCAGCTCACCCGTGGCTGGAGAGACCCAGTACTTC. Encoded protein: CASSPVAGETQYF.

The rearrangement joins TRBV10-3 to TRBJ2-2, with TRBD1 matching over 8 bases. This CDR3 contains 16 residues. The trim removed 2 bases at V and 3 bases at J, leaving 5 bases unmatched. Germline V gene lookup returns CDR1 ENHRY and CDR2 SYGVKD. Here the CDR3 reads CAISEPSRGHTGELFF. The CDR3 DNA follows: TGTGCCATCAGTGAGCCCTCCAGGGGGCACACCGGGGAGCTGTTTTTT.

The CDR3 here is CASSPVQGGYTF. In DNA, the CDR3 is TGTGCCAGCAGCCCCGTCCAGGGGGGCTACACCTTC. V gene TRBV3-1 (or the pseudogene TRBV3-2) combines with J gene TRBJ1-2; tentative D call: TRBD1 (6 bases). V shed 4 bases and J shed 8 bases, with 11 bases lying between them. Per germline, CDR1 LGHDT and CDR2 YNNKEL (reference sequence). This CDR3 spans 12 amino acids.

As for this clone: Other DNA sequences of this sample code for an identical CDR3. The chain couples TRBV28 to TRBJ1-1; D gene unclear. The germline V and J ends were trimmed by 5 bases and 0 bases, with 4 bases remaining between them. The CDR3 contains 12 residues. The germline V gene encodes CDR1 MDHEN and CDR2 SYDVKM. As DNA, the CDR3 is TGTGCCAGCAGTCTACTGAACACTGAAGCTTTCTTT. Its protein is CASSLLNTEAFF.

This clone was picked up a small number of times. CDR3 DNA: TGCGCCAGCAGCCAAATGGGCTTGAGGGACAGGGGGACTGGGGCCAACGTCCTGACTTTC. Its translation: CASSQMGLRDRGTGANVLTF. The V call is TRBV4-1, the J call TRBJ2-6, with 11 nucleotides matching TRBD1. Germline V gene lookup returns CDR1 MGHRA and CDR2 YSYEKL. Germline trimming cut 2 bases from V and 2 bases from J; bases unmatched to any gene: 11. The CDR3 extends over 20 amino acids.

This clone was seen more than once but under ten times. The J gene is TRBJ1-4, the V gene TRBV3-1 (or the pseudogene TRBV3-2), with 7 bases that match TRBD1. In germline, CDR1 is LGHDT, CDR2 YNNKEL (reference sequence). The CDR3 runs to 15 residues. Losses at the gene ends were 3 bases for V and 4 bases for J; bases not matched to a gene: 5. CDR3 nucleotide sequence: TGTGCCAGCAGCCAGGTGGGACAGAGTAATGAAAAACTGTTTTTT. Its translation: CASSQVGQSNEKLFF.

This rearrangement joins TRBV3-1 (or the pseudogene TRBV3-2) to TRBJ1-1; no clear D gene. This CDR3 is built from 18 residues. CDR1 and CDR2 from the germline V gene are LGHDT and YNNKEL (reference sequence). The germline V and J ends were trimmed by 2 bases and 4 bases, with 23 bases remaining between them. CDR3 amino acids: CASSQLRQQLKYGTEAFF. The DNA of the CDR3 is TGTGCCAGCAGCCAACTGCGACAACAGCTTAAGTACGGCACTGAAGCTTTCTTT.

V usage is TRBV19 and J usage is TRBJ2-2; 11 nucleotides match TRBD1. This CDR3 contains 14 residues. Losses at the gene ends were 6 bases for V and 7 bases for J; bases not matched to a gene: 4. Germline V lookup: CDR1 LNHDA, CDR2 SQIVND (reference sequence). CDR3 sequence reads: CASSGQGAIGELFF. The DNA of the CDR3 is TGTGCCAGTAGCGGACAGGGGGCTATCGGGGAGCTGTTTTTT.

V is TRBV28 and J is TRBJ1-2, with D perhaps matching TRBD1 (6 bases). Between the trimmed V and J ends, which lost 5 bases and 5 bases, there was a span of 15 bases. CDR3 size: 14 residues. Per the germline V gene, CDR1 is MDHEN and CDR2 is SYDVKM. The CDR3 is CASSPGKQGYGYTF. The CDR3 DNA sequence: TGTGCCAGCAGTCCCGGGAAACAGGGATATGGCTACACCTTC.

The chain employs TRBV20-1 and TRBJ2-3, with 11 bases lining up with TRBD2. Germline lookup yields CDR1 DFQATT and CDR2 SNEGSKA (reference sequence). The CDR3 runs to 15 residues. With 3 bases clipped from V and 6 bases from J, the junction kept 8 bases outside the gene matches. This CDR3 is CSASFLAGGADTQYF. The CDR3 DNA sequence: TGCAGTGCTAGTTTTCTAGCGGGAGGAGCGGATACGCAGTATTTT.

The chain carries TRBV12-3 or TRBV12-4 and TRBJ2-3, with a possible D match to TRBD1 (6 bases). The CDR3 contains 13 residues. V was cut by 3 bases and J by 3 bases, with 7 bases left in between. For the CDR3, the DNA is TGTGCCAGCAGTTTGGGGACAACAGATACGCAGTATTTT. Amino acid sequence: CASSLGTTDTQYF.

J is TRBJ1-2 and V is TRBV27; D possibly corresponds to TRBD1 (6 bases). The length of the CDR3 is 13 residues. Germline V lookup: CDR1 MNHEY, CDR2 SMNVEV (reference sequence). The V gene lost 2 bases and the J gene lost 6 bases, with 10 bases spanning the gap. CDR3 region: CASSLRGADGYTF. DNA for the CDR3: TGTGCCAGCAGTTTACGGGGGGCAGATGGCTACACCTTC.

The rearrangement uses TRBV6-5 and TRBJ2-7, with D perhaps TRBD1 (5 bases). Looked up from germline, CDR1 is MNHEY and CDR2 is SVGAGI. The V gene lost 4 bases and the J gene lost 1 base, with 8 bases spanning the gap. This CDR3 has 13 residues. The CDR3 is CASSSQVSYEQYF. The CDR3 DNA reads as TGTGCCAGCAGTTCACAGGTTTCCTACGAGCAGTACTTC.

The chain couples TRBV27 to TRBJ2-1, with 12 nucleotides matching TRBD2. V lost 5 bases to trimming and J lost 4 bases; unmatched junction nucleotides: 9. The germline gives CDR1 MNHEY, CDR2 SMNVEV (reference sequence). CDR3 length: 17 residues. CDR3 nucleotides: TGTGCCAGCAGTCCTCTAGCGGGAGGGCCGATTTACAATGAGCAGTTCTTC. Translation: CASSPLAGGPIYNEQFF.

V and J are TRBV19 and TRBJ2-2; TRBD1 matches at 7 bases. The CDR3 has 16 residues. Trimming took 1 base from V and 2 from J; bases not matched to a gene: 4. From germline, CDR1 is LNHDA and CDR2 SQIVND (reference sequence). CDR3: CASSIVGTANTGELFF. CDR3 coding DNA: TGTGCCAGTAGTATAGTGGGGACAGCAAACACCGGGGAGCTGTTTTTT. The full variable domain, rest sourced from reference TRBV19 and TRBJ2-2, is DGGITQSPKYLFRKEGQNVTLSCEQNLNHDAMYWYRQDPGQGLRLIYYSQIVNDFQKGDIAEGYSVSREKKESFPLTVTSAQKNPTAFYLCASSIVGTANTGELFFGEGSRLTVL.

This clone was detected only once. V is TRBV6-2 or TRBV6-3 and J is TRBJ2-6; D may be TRBD2 (6 bases). The CDR3 loop spans 19 amino acids. Germline CDR1 reads MNHEY; CDR2 reads SVGEGT. Trimming pared 5 bases from V and 4 bases from J, leaving 24 bases between. The CDR3 region has the DNA TGTGCCAGCAGTCTCCGGAGTGGGACTCCCAGAGCCGGGGCCAACGTCCTGACTTTC. Its translation is CASSLRSGTPRAGANVLTF.

This clone occurred once. This sequence joins TRBV7-3 and TRBJ1-3; 7 bases align to TRBD1. Germline-derived CDR1 and CDR2 are SGHTA and FQGTGA. The V and J ends lost 2 bases and 4 bases, in that order; junction bases with no gene match: 8. The CDR3 loop spans 16 amino acids. CDR3 sequence reads: CASSLGRQGEGNTIYF. The DNA for the CDR3 is TGTGCCAGCAGCTTAGGGAGACAGGGCGAAGGAAACACCATATATTTT.